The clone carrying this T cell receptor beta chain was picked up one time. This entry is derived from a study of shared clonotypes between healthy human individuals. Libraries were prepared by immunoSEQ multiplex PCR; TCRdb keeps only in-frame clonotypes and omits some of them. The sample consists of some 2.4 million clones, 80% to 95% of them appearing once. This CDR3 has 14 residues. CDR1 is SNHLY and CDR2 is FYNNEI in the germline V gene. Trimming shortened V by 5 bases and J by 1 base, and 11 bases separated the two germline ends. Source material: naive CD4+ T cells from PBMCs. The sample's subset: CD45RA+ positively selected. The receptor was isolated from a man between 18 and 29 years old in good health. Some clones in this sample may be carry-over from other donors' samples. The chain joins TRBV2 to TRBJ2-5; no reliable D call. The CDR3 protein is CASSRERSQETQYF. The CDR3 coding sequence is TGTGCCAGCAGTAGGGAACGCTCCCAAGAGACCCAGTACTTC.